The 11 T cell receptor beta chains in this list originate from one sample, sequenced in a study of blood T cells in healthy people across ages. The use of a sample-barcoded 5' primer and a J-beta primer mix characterized a second PCR of 7 to 11 cycles. Each CDR3 protein is one row after TCRdb ran MiXCR on the 5' RACE reads. Here the sample spans 850,000 to 1,300,000 distinct CDR3 sequences, 45% being singletons. Material: blood. Receptors originate from a woman in her sixties in good health.

The V and J genes are TRBV20-1 and TRBJ1-2; unclear D gene. This CDR3 comprises 12 residues. V lost 4 bases and J lost 2, with 8 bases in between. Germline assignment: CDR1 DFQATT and CDR2 SNEGSKA (reference sequence). The CDR3 loop is CSAMTENYGYTF. In DNA form, the CDR3 reads TGCAGTGCTATGACGGAGAACTATGGCTACACCTTC.

This chain links TRBV20-1 with TRBJ2-3; 9 nucleotides agree with TRBD2. Germline V gene data show CDR1 as DFQATT and CDR2 as SNEGSKA (reference sequence). The CDR3 consists of 16 residues. Losses at the gene ends were 0 bases for V and 2 bases for J; bases not matched to a gene: 6. The CDR3 region is CSARDAASGITDTQYF. DNA for the CDR3: TGCAGTGCTAGAGATGCCGCTAGCGGGATCACAGATACGCAGTATTTT.

The rearrangement links TRBV6-2 or TRBV6-3 to TRBJ2-3, with 7 bases identical to TRBD2. Trimming cost V 2 bases and J 8 bases; bases outside gene matches: 7. Germline values: CDR1 MNHEY, CDR2 SVGEGT. This CDR3 spans 14 amino acids. DNA of the CDR3: TGTGCCAGCAGTTACACCGAGACGGGGGGTACGCAGTATTTT. It translates to CASSYTETGGTQYF.

The chain recombines TRBV7-9 with TRBJ1-1, with 8 nucleotides matching TRBD1. The CDR3 covers 14 residues. The germline V gene has CDR1 SEHNR and CDR2 FQNEAQ (reference sequence). V shed 1 base, J shed 7 bases, and the junction held 5 bases outside the gene matches. This CDR3 reads CASSLGSGGGEAFF. CDR3 in DNA: TGTGCCAGCAGCTTAGGCTCAGGGGGCGGTGAAGCTTTCTTT.

The V and J genes are TRBV27 and TRBJ2-7, with D possibly matching TRBD1 (5 bases). Trimming shortened V by 2 bases and J by 1 base, and 15 bases separated the two germline ends. Germline loops: CDR1 MNHEY, CDR2 SMNVEV (reference sequence). CDR3 length: 16 residues. The CDR3 protein is CASSLQGSIPSYEQYF. The DNA for the CDR3 is TGTGCCAGCAGTTTACAGGGTTCAATCCCATCCTACGAGCAGTACTTC.

A few counts support this clonotype. This chain uses TRBV29-1 with TRBJ1-2, with D uncertain. The length of the CDR3 is 10 residues. CDR1 is SQVTM and CDR2 is ANQGSEA in the germline V gene. V was clipped by 2 bases and J by 3 bases, with 1 base between them. CDR3 protein: CSVEHYGYTF. The CDR3 DNA sequence: TGCAGCGTTGAACACTATGGCTACACCTTC.

This clonotype showed up just a few times. The V gene is TRBV6-5, the J gene TRBJ2-7, with 7 bases lining up with TRBD2. Germline V gene data show CDR1 as MNHEY and CDR2 as SVGAGI. CDR3 size: 14 residues. V shed 6 bases and J 0 bases; nucleotides not matched to a gene: 5. CDR3 in amino acids: CASSQTSSSYEQYF. The DNA of the CDR3 is TGTGCCAGCAGCCAGACTAGCAGCTCCTACGAGCAGTACTTC.

The J gene is TRBJ2-5, the V gene TRBV12-3 or TRBV12-4; TRBD1 is a possible D gene (6 bases). Between the trimmed V and J ends, which lost 5 bases and 13 bases, there was a span of 17 bases. The CDR3 sequence is 12 residues long. The CDR3: CASSLTGTQPYF. In DNA form, the CDR3 reads TGTGCCAGCAGTCTTACCGGGACACAGCCGTACTTC.

The V and J genes are TRBV28 and TRBJ2-4; D gene ambiguous. Germline V lookup: CDR1 MDHEN, CDR2 SYDVKM. The CDR3 has 15 residues. V was trimmed by 3 bases and J by 5 bases, leaving 14 bases between them. DNA of the CDR3: TGTGCCAGCAGTTTCATGACAAGGCTTCAAAACATTCAGTACTTC. Protein product: CASSFMTRLQNIQYF.

The chain employs TRBV6-2 or TRBV6-3 and TRBJ2-1; D unclear. The CDR3 is 12 residues long. The ends were cut back, 0 bases at V and 7 bases at J, with 4 bases in the middle. CDR1 is MNHEY, CDR2 SVGEGT, per germline. The CDR3: CASSYSPNEQFF. The CDR3 DNA reads as TGTGCCAGCAGTTACTCCCCTAATGAGCAGTTCTTC.

The chain has TRBV27 and TRBJ1-6; 9 bases match TRBD1. CDR3 length equals 14 residues. Germline loops: CDR1 MNHEY, CDR2 SMNVEV (reference sequence). V trimming: 6 bases; J trimming: 9 bases; junction bases outside the gene matches: 6. The CDR3 is CASSPDRGASPLHF. The CDR3 region has the DNA TGTGCCAGCAGCCCCGACAGGGGGGCTTCACCCCTCCACTTT.